This T cell receptor beta chain derives from a study of cytomegalovirus exposure and HLA in healthy donors. This CDR3 is built from 14 residues. CDR1 is MNHEY, CDR2 SMNVEV, per germline (reference sequence). V dropped 7 bases and J dropped 2; count of bases not matched to a gene: 5. The PCR ran on 60 Vbeta and 13 Jbeta primers. Only in-frame clones appear in the TCRdb table, and some are missing; sequencing was by immunoSEQ multiplex PCR. The table includes 110,000 to 150,000 clones, roughly four fifths detected once. This clonotype was sampled from a man aged 18-30 years in good health and CMV-seropositive. The sample consisted of PBMCs. The rearrangement uses TRBV27 and TRBJ2-1, with TRBD1 matching 7 bases. The CDR3 loop reads CASTTQGTYNEQFF. CDR3 bases: TGTGCCAGCACAACACAGGGGACCTACAATGAGCAGTTCTTC.